The TCR beta chain under discussion was sequenced for a study of blood T cell repertoires in COVID-19. TCRdb's table, derived via immunoSEQ multiplex PCR, lists solely in-frame clones and lacks some. This sample has just over 300,000 clones, with 75% to 90% found just once. The CDR3 consists of 16 residues. The V and J ends lost 0 bases and 0 bases respectively, with 12 bases between them. CDR1 is MNHEY, CDR2 SVGEGT, per germline. In assigning cohorts, the study relied on participant-reported clinical history. The J gene is TRBJ2-7, the V gene TRBV6-2 or TRBV6-3; no clear D. The source is a man aged 25 to 40 who had recovered from COVID-19. Sequencing was carried out using PBMCs or T cells enriched from blood (not recorded which). The CDR3 nucleotides read TGTGCCAGCAGTTACTCCACTATTAGTGGCTCCTACGAGCAGTACTTC. Protein: CASSYSTISGSYEQYF.